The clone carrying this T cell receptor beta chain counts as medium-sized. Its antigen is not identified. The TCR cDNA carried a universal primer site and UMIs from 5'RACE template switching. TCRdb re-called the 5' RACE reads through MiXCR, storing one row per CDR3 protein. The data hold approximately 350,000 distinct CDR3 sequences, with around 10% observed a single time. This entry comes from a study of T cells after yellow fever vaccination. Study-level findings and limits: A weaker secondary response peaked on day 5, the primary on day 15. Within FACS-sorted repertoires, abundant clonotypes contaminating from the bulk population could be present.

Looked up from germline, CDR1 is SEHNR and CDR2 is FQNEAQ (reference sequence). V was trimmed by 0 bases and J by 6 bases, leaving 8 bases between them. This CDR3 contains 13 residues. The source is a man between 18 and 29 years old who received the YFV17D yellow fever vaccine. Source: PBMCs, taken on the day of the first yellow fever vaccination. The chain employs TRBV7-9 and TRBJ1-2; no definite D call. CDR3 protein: CASSLANGNGYTF. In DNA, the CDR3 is TGTGCCAGCAGCTTAGCGAACGGGAATGGCTACACCTTC.